These 28 T cell receptor beta chains originate from one sample sequenced in a study of CD8+ T cells in alopecia areata. RNA was extracted and reverse transcribed into cDNA as the sequencing template. Only in-frame clones appear in the TCRdb table, and some are missing; sequencing was by immunoSEQ multiplex PCR. Of 180,000 or so clones listed, around 51% are singletons. Treatment in this sample: oral pan-JAK inhibitor, 5-10 mg twice daily. Sequencing was performed on CD8+ T cells sorted from blood, taken around week 54, from a patient treated with tofacitinib. These receptors originate from a human donor with alopecia areata.

This clone showed up just a few times. This chain links TRBV30 with TRBJ1-1; the D gene is possibly TRBD1 (5 bases). Germline V CDR1 and CDR2: GTSNPN, SVGIG (reference sequence). With 2 bases removed from V and 8 bases from J, the gap between germline ends came to 9 bases. The CDR3 length is 11 residues. The CDR3 sequence is CAWSWRQEAFF. The CDR3 region has the DNA TGTGCCTGGAGTTGGAGACAGGAAGCTTTCTTT.

This clone was recorded once. This chain links TRBV6-5 with TRBJ2-5; D not resolved. The CDR3 totals 13 residues. Germline CDR1 MNHEY, CDR2 SVGAGI. Trimming left V 2 bases short and J 4 bases short, with 8 bases between. CDR3 sequence: CASSYGEPETQYF. CDR3 coding DNA: TGTGCCAGCAGTTACGGGGAACCAGAGACCCAGTACTTC.

The chain has TRBV9 and TRBJ2-1; D tentatively fits TRBD1 or TRBD2 (5 bases each). V lost 0 bases, J lost 9 bases, and 7 bases lay in between. Germline V gene data show CDR1 as SGDLS and CDR2 as YYNGEE. This CDR3 has 12 amino acids. This CDR3 is CASSVGGTEQFF. DNA for the CDR3: TGTGCCAGCAGCGTAGGGGGGACTGAGCAGTTCTTC.

The chain links TRBV27 to TRBJ2-2; 7 bases agree with TRBD1. The CDR3 loop spans 15 amino acids. CDR1 MNHEY and CDR2 SMNVEV come from the germline V gene (reference sequence). V lost 3 bases and J lost 5; bases outside the gene matches: 6. CDR3 sequence: CASSLRGQVTGELFF. The CDR3 DNA is TGTGCCAGCAGTTTGAGGGGGCAGGTGACCGGGGAGCTGTTTTTT.

As DNA, the CDR3 is TGTGCCAGCAGTTTAGGGCAGTCCTACGAGCAGTACTTC. As protein: CASSLGQSYEQYF. This rearrangement joins TRBV27 to TRBJ2-7; D not resolved. The germline CDR1 and CDR2 sequences are MNHEY and SMNVEV (reference sequence). CDR3 length: 13 amino acids. V gave up 2 bases and J gave up 1 base, with 6 bases separating them.

V usage is TRBV30 and J usage is TRBJ1-1, with TRBD1 matching over 8 bases. Germline loops: CDR1 GTSNPN, CDR2 SVGIG (reference sequence). The CDR3 has 14 residues. V was pared by 3 bases and J by 5 bases, with 8 bases of the junction left unmatched. The CDR3 spells CAWSPGRGLTEAFF. In DNA, the CDR3 is TGTGCCTGGAGCCCGGGCAGGGGGCTAACTGAAGCTTTCTTT.

J is TRBJ1-6 and V is TRBV14; D unclear. This CDR3 has 15 residues. CDR1 SGHDN and CDR2 FVKESK come from the germline V gene. V was pared by 1 base and J by 10 bases, with 14 bases between. CDR3 residues: CASSQGTLIVSPLHF. CDR3 nucleotides: TGTGCCAGCAGCCAAGGGACGTTAATTGTGTCACCCCTCCACTTT. Full variable domain (missing parts from reference TRBV14 and TRBJ1-6): EAGVTQFPSHSVIEKGQTVTLRCDPISGHDNLYWYRRVMGKEIKFLLHFVKESKQDESGMPNNRFLAERTGGTYSTLKVQPAELEDSGVYFCASSQGTLIVSPLHFGNGTRLTVT.

The CDR3 bases are TGTGCCAGCAGTGAACCTAGCTTCAATGAGCAGTTCTTC. Translating it yields CASSEPSFNEQFF. The chain couples TRBV2 to TRBJ2-1, with a tentative D call TRBD2 (5 bases). The germline gives CDR1 SNHLY, CDR2 FYNNEI. Trimming stripped 2 bases from V and 6 bases from J, with 8 bases between. The CDR3 has 13 amino acids.

The V gene is TRBV4-3, the J gene TRBJ2-3, with TRBD1 matching 9 bases. The CDR3 has 15 residues. Germline values: CDR1 LGHNA, CDR2 YSLEER. V shed 1 base, J shed 5 bases, and the junction held 4 bases outside the gene matches. CDR3 coding DNA: TGCGCCAGCAGCCAAGGGGACAGGGTGGGAGATACGCAGTATTTT. Amino acid sequence: CASSQGDRVGDTQYF.

This chain connects TRBV4-1 to TRBJ1-5; 7 nucleotides match TRBD1. The trim removed 3 bases at V and 3 bases at J, leaving 5 bases unmatched. The length of the CDR3 is 15 residues. Germline CDR1 and CDR2: MGHRA and YSYEKL. CDR3 amino acids: CASSHRRGINQPQHF. In DNA, the CDR3 is TGCGCCAGCAGCCACCGCAGGGGGATCAATCAGCCCCAGCATTTT.

V gene TRBV7-8 combines with J gene TRBJ1-6; tentatively, D is TRBD1 (5 bases). Per the germline V gene, CDR1 is SGHVS and CDR2 is FQNEAQ. V was cut by 5 bases and J by 9 bases, with 11 bases left in between. There are 13 residues in the CDR3. This chain's CDR3 is CASSQRGVSPLHF. DNA of the CDR3: TGTGCCAGCAGCCAGAGAGGGGTTTCACCCCTCCACTTT. The whole variable domain, remainder taken from reference TRBV7-8 and TRBJ1-6, is GAGVSQSPRYKVAKRGQDVALRCDPISGHVSLFWYQQALGQGPEFLTYFQNEAQLDKSGLPSDRFFAERPEGSVSTLKIQRTQQEDSAVYLCASSQRGVSPLHFGNGTRLTVT.

The V call is TRBV7-9, the J call TRBJ2-4; the D gene is possibly TRBD1 (6 bases). CDR3 size: 12 residues. V shed 6 bases and J shed 6 bases, with 9 bases lying between them. CDR1 is SEHNR and CDR2 is FQNEAQ in the germline V gene (reference sequence). The CDR3 sequence is CASSLQGNIQYF. In nucleotides, the CDR3 is TGTGCCAGCAGTTTACAGGGAAACATTCAGTACTTC.

V gene TRBV6-5 combines with J gene TRBJ2-7, with 12 bases aligning to TRBD2. Germline V lookup: CDR1 MNHEY, CDR2 SVGAGI. There are 15 residues in the CDR3. V dropped 6 bases and J dropped 5; count of bases not matched to a gene: 8. The CDR3 DNA follows: TGTGCCAGCAGCCCACCTACTAGCGGGGGGAACGAGCAGTACTTC. Amino acid sequence: CASSPPTSGGNEQYF.

This clone was observed a handful of times. The CDR3 nucleotides are TGCGCCAGCAGCTTGCTGGCAGGGAACACTGAAGCTTTCTTT. Translation gives CASSLLAGNTEAFF. The chain links TRBV5-1 to TRBJ1-1; D is undetermined. This CDR3 has 14 residues. Trimming cost V 1 base and J 1 base, with 8 bases left between them. Germline CDR1 SGHRS, CDR2 YFSETQ.

This sequence joins TRBV30 and TRBJ2-7, with D possibly called TRBD1 or TRBD2 (5 bases each). Germline CDR1 GTSNPN, CDR2 SVGIG (reference sequence). The V end was cut by 3 bases, the J end by 0 bases, with 12 bases between. The CDR3 has 14 amino acids. In nucleotides, the CDR3 is TGTGCCTGGAGCCAAGGGACGAGCTCCTACGAGCAGTACTTC. Encoded protein: CAWSQGTSSYEQYF.

The genes are TRBV11-2 and TRBJ2-2, with D perhaps matching TRBD2 (6 bases). Germline CDR1 SGHAT, CDR2 FQNNGV. The V gene lost 4 bases and the J gene lost 4 bases, with 19 bases spanning the gap. The CDR3 contains 17 residues. In DNA, the CDR3 is TGTGCCAGCAGCTCGATCCTAGCGATGTGGGGCACCGGGGAGCTGTTTTTT. It encodes CASSSILAMWGTGELFF.

The chain uses TRBV4-1 and TRBJ1-1, with unresolved D. The V and J ends lost 0 bases and 5 bases respectively, with 16 bases between them. The CDR3 has 16 amino acids. CDR1 is MGHRA, CDR2 YSYEKL, per germline. CDR3 region: CASSQDLSVAWTEAFF. As DNA, the CDR3 is TGCGCCAGCAGCCAAGATTTGAGCGTGGCGTGGACTGAAGCTTTCTTT.

In its sample, this clone was seen a few times. This rearrangement joins TRBV11-2 to TRBJ2-3, with 7 bases matching TRBD1. The V gene's germline CDR1 is SGHAT and CDR2 FQNNGV. The CDR3 runs to 16 residues. Unmatched junction bases numbered 6, after V lost 1 base and J lost 2 bases. The DNA for the CDR3 is TGTGCCAGCAGCTTAGTTCAGGGGGTCCTCACAGATACGCAGTATTTT. This encodes CASSLVQGVLTDTQYF. Based on the CDR3 plus reference TRBV11-2 and TRBJ2-3, the full variable domain is EAGVAQSPRYKIIEKRQSVAFWCNPISGHATLYWYQQILGQGPKLLIQFQNNGVVDDSQLPKDRFSAERLKGVDSTLKIQPAKLEDSAVYLCASSLVQGVLTDTQYFGPGTRLTVL.

This clone was detected only a few times. This chain uses TRBV27 with TRBJ2-5, with D perhaps TRBD1 or TRBD2 (6 bases each). The CDR3 has 14 residues. The V and J ends lost 4 bases and 2 bases respectively, with 11 bases between them. CDR1 is MNHEY, CDR2 SMNVEV, per germline (reference sequence). For the CDR3, the DNA is TGTGCCAGCAGTTCACGGGGGCCACAAGAGACCCAGTACTTC. Protein product: CASSSRGPQETQYF.

The genes are TRBV28 and TRBJ1-2; D is unresolved. V lost 4 bases and J 8 bases, leaving 17 bases between the germline ends. Per the germline V gene, CDR1 is MDHEN and CDR2 is SYDVKM. The CDR3 spans 14 residues. CDR3 sequence: CASSSPPAVRGYTF. The CDR3 DNA reads TGTGCCAGCAGTTCGCCTCCAGCAGTAAGGGGCTACACCTTC.

The chain couples TRBV10-3 to TRBJ2-1, with a tentative D call TRBD2 (6 bases). The CDR3 contains 16 residues. Looked up from germline, CDR1 is ENHRY and CDR2 is SYGVKD. The V and J ends lost 0 bases and 5 bases respectively, with 14 bases between them. Written as DNA, the CDR3 is TGTGCCATCAGTGAGTCGTCCGCGGGGAGTAACAATGAGCAGTTCTTC. As protein: CAISESSAGSNNEQFF.

This clone was picked up a small number of times. V usage is TRBV5-6 and J usage is TRBJ2-1, with 11 nucleotides matching TRBD2. CDR3 size: 15 residues. Germline lookup yields CDR1 SGHDT and CDR2 YYEEEE. The V segment lost 4 bases and the J segment 9 bases; nucleotides outside the gene matches: 9. CDR3 nucleotide sequence: TGTGCCAGCAGCGCCGGCGCCGGGACTAGCGGTGAGCAGTTCTTC. The encoded protein is CASSAGAGTSGEQFF.

The chain links TRBV19 to TRBJ2-1; 9 positions agree with TRBD1. V was clipped by 3 bases and J by 8 bases; unmatched bases: 8. The CDR3 is made up of 15 amino acids. The germline V gene has CDR1 LNHDA and CDR2 SQIVND (reference sequence). CDR3 loop: CASSIVRDRVDEQFF. CDR3 sequence (DNA): TGTGCCAGTAGTATTGTAAGGGACAGGGTTGATGAGCAGTTCTTC. The variable domain in full, completed from reference TRBV19 and TRBJ2-1, reads DGGITQSPKYLFRKEGQNVTLSCEQNLNHDAMYWYRQDPGQGLRLIYYSQIVNDFQKGDIAEGYSVSREKKESFPLTVTSAQKNPTAFYLCASSIVRDRVDEQFFGPGTRLTVL.

V usage is TRBV5-1 and J usage is TRBJ2-7, with a possible D match to TRBD2 (5 bases). Per the germline V gene, CDR1 is SGHRS and CDR2 is YFSETQ. This CDR3 is 12 amino acids long. The V and J ends lost 4 bases and 6 bases respectively, with 11 bases between them. The CDR3 protein is CASSVRAGEQYF. CDR3 bases: TGCGCCAGCAGCGTGAGGGCCGGCGAGCAGTACTTC. The full variable domain, completed using reference TRBV5-1 and TRBJ2-7, is KAGVTQTPRYLIKTRGQQVTLSCSPISGHRSVSWYQQTPGQGLQFLFEYFSETQRNKGNFPGRFSGRQFSNSRSEMNVSTLELGDSALYLCASSVRAGEQYFGPGTRLTVT.

V and J are TRBV18 and TRBJ2-7; no clear D gene. The V gene lost 6 bases and the J gene lost 2 bases, with 8 bases spanning the gap. Germline V gene data show CDR1 as KGHSH and CDR2 as LQKENI. This CDR3 region has 12 residues. CDR3: CASSYKPYEQYF. The DNA of the CDR3 is TGTGCCAGCTCCTATAAACCCTACGAGCAGTACTTC.

The rearrangement links TRBV7-2 to TRBJ1-5; D is perhaps TRBD1 (5 bases). Per the germline V gene, CDR1 is SGHTA and CDR2 is FQGNSA. V was trimmed by 2 bases and J by 0 bases, leaving 8 bases between them. This CDR3 is built from 15 residues. The DNA for the CDR3 is TGTGCCAGCAGCTTAAGGCAGGGTAGCAATCAGCCCCAGCATTTT. It is translated as CASSLRQGSNQPQHF.

This chain joins TRBV30 and TRBJ2-7, with D tentatively TRBD1 (6 bases). V was shortened by 3 bases and J by 1 base, with 13 bases between the two germline ends. The CDR3 has 14 residues. Germline V CDR1 and CDR2: GTSNPN, SVGIG (reference sequence). The DNA for the CDR3 is TGTGCCTGGAGCCCCGGGACACTATCCTACGAGCAGTACTTC. Protein sequence: CAWSPGTLSYEQYF.

With regard to this clone: Distinct nucleotide sequences in the sample also encode this CDR3. This chain connects TRBV5-1 to TRBJ1-2, with D perhaps TRBD1 (6 bases). The germline CDR1 and CDR2 sequences are SGHRS and YFSETQ. V shed 1 base and J shed 5 bases, with 9 bases lying between them. CDR3 length: 13 residues. In nucleotides, the CDR3 is TGCGCCAGCAGCTTGAGGGACAATTATGGCTACACCTTC. Amino acid sequence: CASSLRDNYGYTF.